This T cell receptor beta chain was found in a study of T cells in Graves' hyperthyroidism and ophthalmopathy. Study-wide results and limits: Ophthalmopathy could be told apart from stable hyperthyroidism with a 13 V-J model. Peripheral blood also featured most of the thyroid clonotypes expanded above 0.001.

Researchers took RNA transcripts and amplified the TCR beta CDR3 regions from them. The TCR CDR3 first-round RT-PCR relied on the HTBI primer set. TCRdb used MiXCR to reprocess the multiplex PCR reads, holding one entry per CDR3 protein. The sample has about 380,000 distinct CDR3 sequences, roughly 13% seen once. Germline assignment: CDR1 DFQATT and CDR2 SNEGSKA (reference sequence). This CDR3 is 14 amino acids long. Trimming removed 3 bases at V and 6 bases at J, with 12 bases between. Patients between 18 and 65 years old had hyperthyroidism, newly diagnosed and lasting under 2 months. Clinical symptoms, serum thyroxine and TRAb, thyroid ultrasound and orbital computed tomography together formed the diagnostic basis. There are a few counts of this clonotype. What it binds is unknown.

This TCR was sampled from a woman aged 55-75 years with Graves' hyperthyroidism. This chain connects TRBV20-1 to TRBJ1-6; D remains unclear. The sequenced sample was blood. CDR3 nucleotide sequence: TGCAGTGCTAGTCAAGGGTGGCGTAATTCACCCCTCCACTTT. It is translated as CSASQGWRNSPLHF.